This TCR beta chain was identified during a study of shared clonotypes between healthy human individuals. Study-level points and caveats: Represented diversity, genetic and exposure-history alike, was limited by few donors.

The CDR3 spans 17 residues. Germline-derived CDR1 and CDR2 are SNHLY and FYNNEI. Trimming removed 3 bases from V and 0 bases from J, with 15 bases in between. CD8 cells classed as naive were CD45RO-negative and positively selected for CCR7, excluding terminally differentiated effector memory CD45RA+ cells. Notes on this clone: Its antigen is as yet unknown.

For sorted subsets, approximately 180 ng DNA per replicate equaled around 30,000 T cell genomes. Original processing methods: There were no quality scores in the junction-only immunoSEQ sequences, so filtering differed. The repertoire was sequenced with immunoSEQ multiplex PCR; TCRdb's copy has only in-frame clones and lacks some. That table gives V, J and clone size, and the DNA gave D and trimming. The sample holds approximately 1.9 million clones; roughly 95% are singletons and the top ten take over 1.5%. The source of this sequence is a man between 18 and 29 years old in good health. Some clones in this sample may be carry-over from other donors' samples. The sample was naive CD8+ T cells from PBMCs. The chain combines TRBV2 with TRBJ2-4; TRBD1 is a possible D gene (5 bases). The CDR3 DNA reads TGTGCCAGCAGTGAGGGTAGGGGTTTCCTAGCCAAAAACATTCAGTACTTC. Protein: CASSEGRGFLAKNIQYF.